The entry that follows covers one TCR beta chain sequence. Its antigen is unknown. From germline, CDR1 is SGHVS and CDR2 FQNEAQ. The CDR3 is 14 amino acids. V lost 0 bases and J lost 5; bases outside the gene matches: 1. The data derive from a study of cytomegalovirus exposure and HLA in healthy donors. About the research overall: The approximately 670 first-cohort repertoires and the 95 to 150 validation repertoires shared the same platform, a later analysis reported.

The study's findings and limits: TCR beta chains numbering more than 150 were designated cytomegalovirus-associated. According to a subsequent analysis, TCR clusters from the first cohort were inclined to appear together in the 120 validation repertoires.

The donors belonged to the roughly 120-subject validation cohort, separate from the roughly 670-subject first cohort. Clones were sequenced by immunoSEQ multiplex PCR, and TCRdb holds only the in-frame ones, with some missing. The table has roughly 100,000 clones, 85% seen once. The chain has TRBV7-8 and TRBJ1-2, with 9 bases identical to TRBD1. The sequenced material came from PBMCs. The source is a man younger than 35 in good health and CMV-seropositive. The CDR3 DNA sequence: TGTGCCAGCAGCTTAGCCGGGACAGGGTATGGCTACACCTTC. Its translation: CASSLAGTGYGYTF.